Presented here are 17 T cell receptor beta chains from one specimen sequenced in a study of long-term antiretroviral therapy in people with HIV. At the survey level, the v3.0 immunoSEQ assay was run. The data were produced by immunoSEQ multiplex PCR, yet TCRdb's version contains in-frame clones alone and is incomplete. Among some 19,000 clones listed, 87% were seen once. The sample here was unsorted PBMCs, taken about 2.7 years after starting antiretroviral therapy. Receptors originate from a woman between 50 and 59 years old with HIV.

The chain couples TRBV11-2 to TRBJ2-7, with TRBD1 as a possible D gene (6 bases). Per the germline V gene, CDR1 is SGHAT and CDR2 is FQNNGV. Trimming cost V 4 bases and J 10 bases, with 20 bases left between them. This CDR3 has 14 residues. The CDR3 DNA is TGTGCCAGCAGCTCCTCAGGGGTGTTGGGGGAACAGTACTTC. Protein: CASSSSGVLGEQYF.

The chain couples TRBV28 to TRBJ2-5; TRBD1 might be the D (6 bases). The germline gives CDR1 MDHEN, CDR2 SYDVKM. There are 14 residues in the CDR3. V gave up 2 bases and J gave up 5 bases, with 12 bases separating them. Here the CDR3 DNA reads TGTGCCAGCAGTTTACCACAGGGCCCGGAGACCCAGTACTTC. Translated, it gives CASSLPQGPETQYF.

The J gene is TRBJ2-7, the V gene TRBV7-2; 8 nucleotides line up with TRBD1. V was pared by 5 bases and J by 3 bases, with 9 bases of the junction left unmatched. The germline gives CDR1 SGHTA, CDR2 FQGNSA. The CDR3 sequence is 15 residues long. The CDR3 loop is CASSITGGRFYEQYF. The CDR3 region has the DNA TGTGCCAGCAGCATTACAGGGGGAAGGTTCTACGAGCAGTACTTC.

The chain employs TRBV23-1 and TRBJ1-4, with D uncertain. TRBV23-1 qualifies as an ORF whose function is uncertain. Trimming cost V 8 bases and J 4 bases, with 8 bases left between them. This CDR3 spans 12 amino acids. For the CDR3, the DNA is TGCGCCAGCTTCTCAGTTAATGAAAAACTGTTTTTT. It yields the protein CASFSVNEKLFF.

V gene TRBV4-3 combines with J gene TRBJ2-5; D is unclear. The CDR3 is made up of 14 amino acids. Germline values: CDR1 LGHNA, CDR2 YSLEER. The V end was cut by 0 bases, the J end by 3 bases, with 8 bases between. The CDR3 DNA reads TGCGCCAGCAGCCAAGAAACCCGGGAAGAGACCCAGTACTTC. Protein product: CASSQETREETQYF.

The rearrangement joins TRBV7-9 to TRBJ1-4, with D perhaps matching TRBD1 (6 bases). Looked up from germline, CDR1 is SEHNR and CDR2 is FQNEAQ (reference sequence). Trimming took 6 bases from V and 8 from J, leaving 13 bases between them. CDR3 length: 13 residues. The CDR3 DNA follows: TGTGCCAGCAGTAGCAGGGGACCCGAAAAACTGTTTTTT. Its translation: CASSSRGPEKLFF.

This rearrangement joins TRBV29-1 to TRBJ2-1; TRBD2 matches at 14 bases. The CDR3 extends over 16 amino acids. Germline loops: CDR1 SQVTM, CDR2 ANQGSEA. The junction had 10 bases not matched to a gene; V was cut back by 4 bases and J by 8 bases. CDR3 loop: CSVGILGLAGVDEQFF. CDR3 coding DNA: TGCAGCGTTGGGATCTTGGGACTAGCGGGAGTGGATGAGCAGTTCTTC.

This clone was recorded once. This chain joins TRBV5-1 and TRBJ2-7, with TRBD1 matching 7 bases. The CDR3 extends over 13 amino acids. Germline V gene lookup returns CDR1 SGHRS and CDR2 YFSETQ. The junction had 4 bases not matched to a gene; V was cut back by 2 bases and J by 5 bases. The CDR3 bases are TGCGCCAGCAGCTTTCCTCAGGGGGACGAGCAGTACTTC. Amino acid sequence: CASSFPQGDEQYF.

The chain links TRBV6-5 to TRBJ2-5, with TRBD1 identical over 9 bases. The CDR3 length is 14 residues. The V gene's germline CDR1 is MNHEY and CDR2 SVGAGI. V lost 4 bases and J lost 5; bases outside the gene matches: 5. CDR3: CASSLQGARETQYF. The CDR3 DNA reads TGTGCCAGCAGTTTACAGGGGGCGCGGGAGACCCAGTACTTC.

A single count supports this clone. J is TRBJ2-1 and V is TRBV6-1; D gene unclear. This CDR3 is built from 15 residues. Trimming stripped 1 base from V and 0 bases from J, with 7 bases between. The germline V gene has CDR1 MNHNS and CDR2 SASEGT. The CDR3 DNA reads TGTGCCAGCAGTGAAGACATAAACTCCTACAATGAGCAGTTCTTC. Its translation: CASSEDINSYNEQFF.

This clone was picked up a small number of times. The chain has TRBV2 and TRBJ1-2; the match to TRBD1 covers 8 bases. The CDR3 length is 15 residues. The trim removed 5 bases at V and 3 bases at J, leaving 8 bases unmatched. CDR1 SNHLY and CDR2 FYNNEI come from the germline V gene. The CDR3, as DNA: TGTGCCAGCAGTTCAAGACAACAGGGGGACTATGGCTACACCTTC. It codes for CASSSRQQGDYGYTF.

The J gene is TRBJ1-1, the V gene TRBV28; 10 bases are shared with TRBD1. With 6 bases clipped from V and 4 bases from J, the junction kept 8 bases outside the gene matches. This CDR3 has 15 residues. Germline V gene sequence: CDR1 MDHEN, CDR2 SYDVKM. The CDR3 loop is CASSLPGTGVTEAFF. The CDR3 nucleotides read TGTGCCAGCAGCTTGCCCGGGACAGGGGTCACTGAAGCTTTCTTT.

The chain joins TRBV27 to TRBJ1-4; 11 bases are a match to TRBD1. The germline V gene has CDR1 MNHEY and CDR2 SMNVEV (reference sequence). The CDR3 length is 17 residues. V dropped 3 bases and J dropped 7; count of bases not matched to a gene: 10. CDR3 loop: CASSFHGQGTGGEKLFF. CDR3 bases: TGTGCCAGCAGTTTCCATGGACAGGGGACAGGGGGTGAAAAACTGTTTTTT.

The V call is TRBV6-1, the J call TRBJ1-2, with D maybe TRBD1 (6 bases). CDR1 is MNHNS and CDR2 is SASEGT in the germline V gene. CDR3 size: 15 residues. V lost 2 bases and J lost 4, with 14 bases in between. The CDR3 DNA sequence: TGTGCCAGCAGTGAATTGAGGGGGGATCTCTATGGCTACACCTTC. It translates to CASSELRGDLYGYTF.

This chain joins TRBV28 and TRBJ1-2; D possibly corresponds to TRBD1 (5 bases). Trimming stripped 2 bases from V and 5 bases from J, with 15 bases between. CDR3 length equals 15 residues. In germline, CDR1 is MDHEN, CDR2 SYDVKM. Written as DNA, the CDR3 is TGTGCCAGCAGTTTAGGGCAGCTCGGGACGTATGGCTACACCTTC. The encoded protein is CASSLGQLGTYGYTF.

The chain uses TRBV19 and TRBJ2-7; the D is unclear. The V end lost 3 bases, the J end lost 3 bases, and 9 bases lay between the germline ends. Germline V gives CDR1 LNHDA, CDR2 SQIVND (reference sequence). There are 13 residues in the CDR3. The CDR3 is CASSIGPFYEQYF. CDR3 in DNA: TGTGCCAGTAGTATCGGCCCGTTCTACGAGCAGTACTTC.

The chain links TRBV7-2 to TRBJ1-5; D not certain. The CDR3 has 12 amino acids. Germline V lookup: CDR1 SGHTA, CDR2 FQGNSA. Trimming shortened V by 2 bases and J by 4 bases, and 3 bases separated the two germline ends. The CDR3 protein is CASSLSNQPQHF. CDR3 coding DNA: TGTGCCAGCAGCTTATCAAATCAGCCCCAGCATTTT.